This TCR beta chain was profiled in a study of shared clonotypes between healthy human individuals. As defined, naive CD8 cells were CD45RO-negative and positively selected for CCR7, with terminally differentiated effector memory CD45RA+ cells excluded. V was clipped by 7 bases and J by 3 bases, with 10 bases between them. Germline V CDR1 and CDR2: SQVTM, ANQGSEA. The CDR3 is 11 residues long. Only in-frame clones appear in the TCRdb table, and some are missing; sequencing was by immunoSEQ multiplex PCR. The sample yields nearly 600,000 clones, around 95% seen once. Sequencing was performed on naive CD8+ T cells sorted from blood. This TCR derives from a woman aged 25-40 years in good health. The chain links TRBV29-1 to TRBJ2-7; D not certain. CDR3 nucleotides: TGCAGCGGCCTCGACGGCTACGAGCAGTACTTC. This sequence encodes CSGLDGYEQYF.